This entry lists 27 T cell receptor beta chains sequenced from one sample in a study of T cells after yellow fever vaccination (dated by TCRdb to about 2019). To prepare the library, 5' RACE was applied. Instrument used: Illumina HiSeq 2500. In TCRdb, the public reads were trimmed at Q25 with fastp and aligned with MiXCR, with productive beta chains retained. Identical CDR3 protein sequences are pooled into one entry, listed with their most common genes and DNA. The sample table shows under 600,000 distinct CDR3 sequences, and around an eighth are seen once. The top ten clonotypes cover around 15% of the sample. The sample's treatment or condition label, decoded: live attenuated yellow fever vaccine strain. This specimen was PBMCs, taken on the day of the yellow fever booster vaccination. The receptors were gathered from a man aged 25-45 years who received the YFV17D yellow fever vaccine.

The sample holds many counts of this clonotype. The V and J genes are TRBV4-2 and TRBJ1-1, with D unresolved. The CDR3 extends over 12 amino acids. Germline V gene sequence: CDR1 LGHNA, CDR2 YNFKEQ. V lost 0 bases and J 3 bases, leaving 2 bases between the germline ends. The CDR3 loop is CASSQDDTEAFF. CDR3 nucleotide sequence: TGTGCCAGCAGCCAAGATGACACTGAAGCTTTCTTT.

This clonotype was seen many times. V gene TRBV10-3 combines with J gene TRBJ2-7; D gene unclear. This CDR3 comprises 17 residues. Germline CDR1 is ENHRY and CDR2 is SYGVKD. V lost 7 bases, J lost 3 bases, and 25 bases lay in between. This chain's CDR3 is CAITLPLSTVAVYEQYF. CDR3 DNA: TGTGCCATCACCCTCCCCCTAAGTACAGTCGCTGTCTACGAGCAGTACTTC.

The rearrangement joins TRBV10-3 to TRBJ2-1, with D possibly matching TRBD1 (5 bases). This CDR3 is built from 14 residues. Germline V gene lookup returns CDR1 ENHRY and CDR2 SYGVKD. The V gene lost 0 bases and the J gene lost 8 bases, with 11 bases spanning the gap. CDR3 amino acids: CAISESFRVHEQFF. DNA for the CDR3: TGTGCCATCAGTGAGTCGTTCAGGGTGCATGAGCAGTTCTTC.

This clonotype was observed a few times. The chain couples TRBV4-3 to TRBJ2-7; D might be TRBD2 (5 bases). Germline values: CDR1 LGHNA, CDR2 YSLEER. V was shortened by 1 base and J by 2 bases, with 9 bases between the two germline ends. The length of the CDR3 is 14 residues. CDR3 DNA sequence: TGCGCCAGCAGCCAAGTCGGGGATGCCTACGAGCAGTACTTC. It is translated as CASSQVGDAYEQYF.

This chain connects TRBV21-1 to TRBJ2-1; TRBD2, the D gene given by the table, was not confirmed from the DNA. TRBV21-1 is an annotated pseudogene. This CDR3 is built from 19 residues. The CDR3 DNA reads TGTGCCAGCAGCAAAGAGAACGGTCAGCGGGACTTCTCCTACAATGAGCAGTTCTTC. This sequence encodes CASSKENGQRDFSYNEQFF.

In its sample, this clonotype was seen a few times. This chain joins TRBV11-2 and TRBJ2-7; D is uncertain. V was clipped by 6 bases and J by 0 bases, with 9 bases between them. Per germline, CDR1 SGHAT and CDR2 FQNNGV. The CDR3 consists of 13 residues. CDR3: CASRPTPSYEQYF. The DNA for the CDR3 is TGTGCCAGCAGACCCACACCCTCCTACGAGCAGTACTTC.

V and J are TRBV20-1 and TRBJ2-7; 7 nucleotides agree with TRBD2. Germline CDR1 and CDR2: DFQATT and SNEGSKA (reference sequence). The V gene end was trimmed by 5 bases and the J gene end by 2 bases; junction bases not matched to a gene: 9. This CDR3 is 14 amino acids long. The DNA for the CDR3 is TGCAGTGCTGGCGGAGGGGCGGGAGCCTACGAGCAGTACTTC. Protein product: CSAGGGAGAYEQYF.

The genes are TRBV6-1 and TRBJ2-1; the match to TRBD2 covers 10 bases. Per germline, CDR1 MNHNS and CDR2 SASEGT. This CDR3 contains 17 residues. The J segment lost 8 bases and the V segment lost 5 bases, leaving 15 bases of the junction unmatched. CDR3 residues: CASSKMGSLAGSDEQFF. CDR3 sequence (DNA): TGTGCCAGCAGTAAGATGGGATCACTAGCGGGAAGTGATGAGCAGTTCTTC.

This clonotype was observed a few times. V usage is TRBV5-1 and J usage is TRBJ2-5, with D perhaps TRBD2 (6 bases). Germline CDR1 reads SGHRS; CDR2 reads YFSETQ. The germline V and J ends were trimmed by 9 bases and 5 bases, with 20 bases remaining between them. CDR3 length: 14 amino acids. The chain's CDR3 is CATRDLNGGETQYF. CDR3 DNA sequence: TGCGCCACTAGGGACCTGAACGGAGGGGAGACCCAGTACTTC.

The CDR3, as DNA: TGTGCCAGCAGCTTGAGCCTCTACAATGAGCAGTTCTTC. It specifies CASSLSLYNEQFF. The chain uses TRBV7-9 and TRBJ2-1; no reliable D call. Trimming left V 3 bases short and J 3 bases short, with 6 bases between. The CDR3 is 13 residues long. The germline V gene encodes CDR1 SEHNR and CDR2 FQNEAQ (reference sequence).

The rearrangement joins TRBV20-1 to TRBJ2-3; TRBD2 aligns across 8 bases. The CDR3 covers 11 residues. J gave up 8 bases and V 5 bases, and 3 bases lay outside the gene matches. Germline lookup yields CDR1 DFQATT and CDR2 SNEGSKA (reference sequence). The CDR3 loop reads CSAPRGGTQYF. The CDR3 nucleotides are TGCAGTGCTCCCCGGGGGGGTACGCAGTATTTT.

The chain combines TRBV12-3 or TRBV12-4 with TRBJ2-7; 11 bases match TRBD2. V shed 1 base, J shed 0 bases, and the junction held 5 bases outside the gene matches. This CDR3 spans 17 amino acids. CDR3 region: CASSLGLAGITSYEQYF. CDR3 sequence (DNA): TGTGCCAGCAGTTTAGGACTAGCGGGGATAACCTCCTACGAGCAGTACTTC.

This CDR3 reads CASSLDSGFLGQYF. DNA of the CDR3: TGTGCCAGCAGCTTAGATTCGGGTTTCTTAGGGCAGTACTTC. The chain combines TRBV7-2 with TRBJ2-7; D gene ambiguous. V was shortened by 1 base and J by 9 bases, with 16 bases between the two germline ends. The CDR3 has 14 amino acids. Per the germline V gene, CDR1 is SGHTA and CDR2 is FQGNSA.

The sample holds a few counts of this clonotype. The rearrangement links TRBV20-1 to TRBJ1-6; TRBD1 aligns across 7 bases. Germline CDR1 reads DFQATT; CDR2 reads SNEGSKA (reference sequence). V shed 5 bases, J shed 6 bases, and the junction held 4 bases outside the gene matches. There are 13 residues in the CDR3. DNA for the CDR3: TGCAGTGCTCGGACAGGCAGTAATTCACCCCTCCACTTT. This gives the protein CSARTGSNSPLHF.

The chain employs TRBV7-9 and TRBJ1-4, with D possibly TRBD1 on 6 matching bases. CDR1 and CDR2 (germline): SEHNR, FQNEAQ (reference sequence). Trimming removed 5 bases at V and 7 bases at J, with 14 bases between. The CDR3 runs to 14 residues. The CDR3 region has the DNA TGTGCCAGCAGCCCCTCAGGGGCCGGTGAAAAACTGTTTTTT. Protein product: CASSPSGAGEKLFF.

This clonotype has at least ten counts. The chain recombines TRBV7-8 with TRBJ2-5; D possibly uses TRBD1 or TRBD2 (5 bases each). CDR1 and CDR2 (germline): SGHVS, FQNEAQ. V was shortened by 5 bases and J by 2 bases, with 9 bases between the two germline ends. The length of the CDR3 is 13 residues. CDR3 in amino acids: CASSRGRQETQYF. CDR3 sequence (DNA): TGTGCCAGCAGCCGGGGCAGGCAAGAGACCCAGTACTTC.

This clonotype has more than one count but fewer than ten. The CDR3 protein is CSASKGLAAHTYNEQFF. As DNA, the CDR3 is TGCAGTGCTAGTAAGGGACTAGCGGCTCATACCTACAATGAGCAGTTCTTC. The J gene is TRBJ2-1, the V gene TRBV20-1; TRBD2 matches 11 bases. Germline V gives CDR1 DFQATT, CDR2 SNEGSKA (reference sequence). This CDR3 comprises 17 residues. V dropped 3 bases and J dropped 2; count of bases not matched to a gene: 9.

Ten or more counts support this clonotype. The chain joins TRBV12-3 or TRBV12-4 to TRBJ2-1; 10 nucleotides line up with TRBD1. After removal of 5 bases from V and 3 bases from J, the junction contained 7 bases not matched to a gene. The CDR3 runs to 16 residues. The CDR3 DNA reads as TGTGCCAGCAGTATGACCGGGACAGGGGACTACAATGAGCAGTTCTTC. Translation gives CASSMTGTGDYNEQFF.

The genes are TRBV11-2 and TRBJ1-1; D is undetermined. Germline assignment: CDR1 SGHAT and CDR2 FQNNGV. The length of the CDR3 is 14 residues. V was cut by 1 base and J by 1 base, with 7 bases left in between. The CDR3 protein is CASSLGSANTEAFF. CDR3 nucleotides: TGTGCCAGCAGCTTAGGAAGCGCGAACACTGAAGCTTTCTTT.

The V and J genes are TRBV7-9 and TRBJ1-4; D unclear. This CDR3 contains 12 residues. V was clipped by 8 bases and J by 7 bases, with 11 bases between them. Germline CDR1 reads SEHNR; CDR2 reads FQNEAQ (reference sequence). The CDR3 is CASGKMTEKLFF. The DNA for the CDR3 is TGTGCCAGCGGCAAGATGACTGAAAAACTGTTTTTT.

This rearrangement joins TRBV7-2 to TRBJ1-4; tentative D call: TRBD1 (6 bases). With 5 bases removed from V and 3 bases from J, the gap between germline ends came to 10 bases. The CDR3 covers 14 residues. Germline CDR1 SGHTA, CDR2 FQGNSA. CDR3 in amino acids: CASSRGGSNEKLFF. CDR3 DNA: TGTGCCAGCAGCCGAGGGGGTTCTAATGAAAAACTGTTTTTT.

For this clonotype: Sequence at one end of the junction differs from germline and may be a read error. V is TRBV14 and J is TRBJ2-5, with TRBD1 matching 11 bases. The CDR3 is made up of 17 amino acids. Germline CDR1 and CDR2: SGHDN and FVKESK. The CDR3 sequence is CASSAQPGTGGAENQYF. CDR3 coding DNA: TGTGCCAGCAGCGCCCAACCCGGGACAGGGGGTGCAGAGAACCAGTACTTC.

In its sample, this clonotype was seen many times. The chain uses TRBV10-3 and TRBJ2-5; D is unclear. The CDR3 is 11 residues long. Per germline, CDR1 ENHRY and CDR2 SYGVKD. With 3 bases removed from V and 5 bases from J, the gap between germline ends came to 4 bases. This chain's CDR3 is CAISEGETQYF. In DNA, the CDR3 is TGTGCCATCAGTGAAGGGGAGACCCAGTACTTC.

There are a few counts of this clonotype. The DNA of the CDR3 is TGTGCCAGCAGCTTGGTTGGGACCGGGGAGTATGGCTACACCTTC. Translated: CASSLVGTGEYGYTF. This rearrangement joins TRBV7-2 to TRBJ1-2; a weak D match, TRBD1 (5 bases). V was pared by 3 bases and J by 5 bases, with 16 bases between. Germline values: CDR1 SGHTA, CDR2 FQGNSA. The CDR3 contains 15 residues.

The genes are TRBV12-3 or TRBV12-4 and TRBJ2-6; 7 bases are shared with TRBD1. The CDR3 loop spans 19 amino acids. Trimming took 3 bases from V and 0 from J; bases not matched to a gene: 11. Here the CDR3 DNA reads TGTGCCAGCAGTTTCGCCTTAAGACAGGGCGGCTCTGGGGCCAACGTCCTGACTTTC. The encoded protein is CASSFALRQGGSGANVLTF.

This clonotype was detected many times. The V call is TRBV7-2, the J call TRBJ2-3, with 9 bases that match TRBD1. This CDR3 spans 14 amino acids. V lost 4 bases and J lost 1; bases outside the gene matches: 0. In germline, CDR1 is SGHTA, CDR2 FQGNSA. The CDR3 DNA reads as TGTGCCAGCAGCTGGGACAGGGGCACAGATACGCAGTATTTT. It yields the protein CASSWDRGTDTQYF.

In its sample, this clonotype was seen a few times. V and J are TRBV7-2 and TRBJ1-5; 9 bases are shared with TRBD1. Germline V gene lookup returns CDR1 SGHTA and CDR2 FQGNSA. V lost 4 bases and J lost 0; bases outside the gene matches: 4. CDR3 length equals 16 residues. This CDR3 is CASSSTGGLSNQPQHF. The CDR3 region has the DNA TGTGCCAGCAGCTCAACAGGGGGCCTTAGCAATCAGCCCCAGCATTTT. Drawing the rest from reference TRBV7-2 and TRBJ1-5, the complete variable domain is GAGVSQSPSNKVTEKGKDVELRCDPISGHTALYWYRQSLGQGLEFLIYFQGNSAPDKSGLPSDRFSAERTGGSVSTLTIQRTQQEDSAVYLCASSSTGGLSNQPQHFGDGTRLSIL.